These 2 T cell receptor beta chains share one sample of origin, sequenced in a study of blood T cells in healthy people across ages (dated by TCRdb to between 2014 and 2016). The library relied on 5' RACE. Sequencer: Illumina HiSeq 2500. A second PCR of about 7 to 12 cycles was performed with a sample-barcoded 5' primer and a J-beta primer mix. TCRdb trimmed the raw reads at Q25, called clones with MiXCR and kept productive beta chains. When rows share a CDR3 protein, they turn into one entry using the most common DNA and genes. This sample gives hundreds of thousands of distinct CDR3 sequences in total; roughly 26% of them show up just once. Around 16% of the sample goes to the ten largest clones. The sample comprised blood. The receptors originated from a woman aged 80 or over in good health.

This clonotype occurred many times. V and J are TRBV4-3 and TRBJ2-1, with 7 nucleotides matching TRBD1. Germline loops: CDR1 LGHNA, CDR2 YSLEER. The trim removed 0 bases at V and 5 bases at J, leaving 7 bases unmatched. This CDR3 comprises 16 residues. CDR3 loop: CASSQDRTGRNNEQFF. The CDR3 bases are TGCGCCAGCAGCCAAGACAGGACAGGAAGGAACAATGAGCAGTTCTTC.

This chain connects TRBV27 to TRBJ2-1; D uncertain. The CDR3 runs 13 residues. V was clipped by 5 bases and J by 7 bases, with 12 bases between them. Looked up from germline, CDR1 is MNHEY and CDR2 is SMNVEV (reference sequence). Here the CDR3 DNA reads TGTGCCAGCAGTCAAGCGAATGGGAATGAGCAGTTCTTC. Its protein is CASSQANGNEQFF.